This TCR beta chain derives from a study of T cell changes during pregnancy in multiple sclerosis. J lost 7 bases, V lost 5 bases, and 8 bases had no gene match. Per the germline V gene, CDR1 is SGHTA and CDR2 is FQGNSA. The CDR3 is 14 residues long. Here immunoSEQ multiplex PCR was the method, and the copy in TCRdb shows in-frame clones only, minus some. The sample lists some 90,000 clones; roughly 91% were seen once. The starting material was peripheral blood, obtained after pregnancy. The chain is built from TRBV7-2 and TRBJ1-5; 7 nucleotides match TRBD1. The TCR originated in a female donor in good health, enrolled as a control in a pregnancy study. CDR3 sequence (DNA): TGTGCCAGCAGCCCCTCAGGGGGAAGCCAGCCCCAGCATTTT. Protein: CASSPSGGSQPQHF.